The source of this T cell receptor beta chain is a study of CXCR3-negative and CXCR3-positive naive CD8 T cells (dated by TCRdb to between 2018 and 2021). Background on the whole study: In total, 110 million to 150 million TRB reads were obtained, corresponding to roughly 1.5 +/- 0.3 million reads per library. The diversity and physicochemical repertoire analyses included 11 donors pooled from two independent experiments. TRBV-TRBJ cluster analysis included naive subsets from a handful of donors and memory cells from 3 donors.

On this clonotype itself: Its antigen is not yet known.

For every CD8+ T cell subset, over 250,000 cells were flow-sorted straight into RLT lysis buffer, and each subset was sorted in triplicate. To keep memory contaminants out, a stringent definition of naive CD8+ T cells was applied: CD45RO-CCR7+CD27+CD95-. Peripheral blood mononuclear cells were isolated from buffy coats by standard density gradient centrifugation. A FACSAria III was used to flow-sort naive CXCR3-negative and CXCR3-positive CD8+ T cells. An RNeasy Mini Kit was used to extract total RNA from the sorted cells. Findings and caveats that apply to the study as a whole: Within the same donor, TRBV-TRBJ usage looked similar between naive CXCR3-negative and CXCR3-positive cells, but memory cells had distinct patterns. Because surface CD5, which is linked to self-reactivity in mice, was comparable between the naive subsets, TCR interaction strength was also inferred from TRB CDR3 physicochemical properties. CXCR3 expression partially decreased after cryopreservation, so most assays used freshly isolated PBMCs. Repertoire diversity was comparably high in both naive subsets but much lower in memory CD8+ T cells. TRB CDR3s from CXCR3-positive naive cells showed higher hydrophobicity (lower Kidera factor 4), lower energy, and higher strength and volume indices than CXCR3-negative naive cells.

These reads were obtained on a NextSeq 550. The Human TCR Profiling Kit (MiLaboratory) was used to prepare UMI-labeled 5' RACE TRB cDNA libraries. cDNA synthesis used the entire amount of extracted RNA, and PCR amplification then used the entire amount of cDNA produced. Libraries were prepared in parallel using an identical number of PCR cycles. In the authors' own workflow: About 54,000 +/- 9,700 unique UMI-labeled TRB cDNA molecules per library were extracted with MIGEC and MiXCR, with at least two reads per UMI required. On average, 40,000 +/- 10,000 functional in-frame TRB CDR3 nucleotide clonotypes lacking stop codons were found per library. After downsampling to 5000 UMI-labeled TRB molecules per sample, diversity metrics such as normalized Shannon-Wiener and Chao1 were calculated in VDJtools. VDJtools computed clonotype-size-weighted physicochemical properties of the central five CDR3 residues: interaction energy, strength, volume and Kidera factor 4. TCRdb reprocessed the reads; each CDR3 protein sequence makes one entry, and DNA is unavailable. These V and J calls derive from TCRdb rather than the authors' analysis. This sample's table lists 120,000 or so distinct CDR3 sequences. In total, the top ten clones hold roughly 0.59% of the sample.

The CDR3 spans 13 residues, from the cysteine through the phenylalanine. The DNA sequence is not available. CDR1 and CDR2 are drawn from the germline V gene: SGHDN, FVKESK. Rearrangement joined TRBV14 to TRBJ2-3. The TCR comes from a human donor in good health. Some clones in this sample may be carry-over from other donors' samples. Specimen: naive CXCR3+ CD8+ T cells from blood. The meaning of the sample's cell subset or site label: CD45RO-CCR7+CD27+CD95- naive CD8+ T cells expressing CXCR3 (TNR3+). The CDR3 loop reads CASSPRRVDTQYF. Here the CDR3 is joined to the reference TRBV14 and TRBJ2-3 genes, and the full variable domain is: EAGVTQFPSHSVIEKGQTVTLRCDPISGHDNLYWYRRVMGKEIKFLLHFVKESKQDESGMPNNRFLAERTGGTYSTLKVQPAELEDSGVYFCASSPRRVDTQYFGPGTRLTVL.